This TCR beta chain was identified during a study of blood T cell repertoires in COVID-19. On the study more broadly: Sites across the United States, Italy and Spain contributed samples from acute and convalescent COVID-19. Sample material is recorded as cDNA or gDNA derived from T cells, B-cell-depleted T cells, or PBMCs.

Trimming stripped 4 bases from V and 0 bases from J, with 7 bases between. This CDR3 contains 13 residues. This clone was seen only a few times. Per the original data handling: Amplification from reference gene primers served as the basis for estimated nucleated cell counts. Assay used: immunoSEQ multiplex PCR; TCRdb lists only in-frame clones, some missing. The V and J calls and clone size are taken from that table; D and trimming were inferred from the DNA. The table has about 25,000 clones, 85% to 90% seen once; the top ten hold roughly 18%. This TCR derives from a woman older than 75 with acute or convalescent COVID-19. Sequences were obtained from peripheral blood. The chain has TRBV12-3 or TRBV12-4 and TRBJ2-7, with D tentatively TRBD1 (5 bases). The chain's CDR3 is CASSYTGSYEQYF. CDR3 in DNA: TGTGCCAGCAGTTATACAGGCTCCTACGAGCAGTACTTC.